This is a list of T cell receptor beta chains from one sample in a study of Ad26.COV2.S vaccination and SARS-CoV-2 variants. Using immunoSEQ multiplex PCR, the repertoire was profiled, and TCRdb retains in-frame clones only, with some absent. The table lists 440,000 or so clones, about 88% of them singletons. The sample in question was peripheral blood, obtained in a trial of Ad26.COV2.S vaccine versus placebo. Receptors were obtained from a person aged 18-65 years who received the Ad26.COV2.S COVID-19 vaccine or a placebo. The CDR3 runs from the conserved cysteine through the conserved F or W. The order of the fields is clone size, D gene, J gene, V gene, CDR3 length, CDR3 protein, CDR3 DNA. D genes are given only for firm matches. The size field is filled for only some rows; it gives once, few, many or a size class.

>NA|NA|TRBJ2-2|TRBV28|15
CASSLGGRDTGELFF
TGTGCCAGCAGTTTGGGGGGCAGGGACACCGGGGAGCTGTTTTTT
>NA|NA|TRBJ1-6|TRBV6-2/TRBV6-3|13
CASTYRSPSPLHF
TGTGCCAGCACTTACAGGTCGCCGTCACCCCTCCACTTT
>NA|NA|TRBJ2-2|TRBV11-2|15
CASSYRQGMSGELFF
TGTGCCAGCAGCTATAGGCAGGGGATGTCCGGGGAGCTGTTTTTT
>NA|NA|TRBJ2-3|TRBV27|16
CASSLVMGAGPDTQYF
TGTGCCAGCAGTTTGGTTATGGGGGCCGGTCCAGATACGCAGTATTTT
>NA|NA|TRBJ1-2|TRBV3-1/TRBV3-2|15
CASSPPAGANYGYTF
TGTGCCAGCAGCCCCCCGGCAGGAGCTAACTATGGCTACACCTTC
>NA|TRBD1|TRBJ2-3|TRBV9|18
CASSATPGAQGATDTQYF
TGTGCCAGCAGCGCCACTCCTGGCGCCCAGGGGGCCACAGATACGCAGTATTTT
>once|NA|TRBJ2-7|TRBV14|12
CASSQGYYEQYF
TGTGCCAGCAGCCAAGGATACTACGAGCAGTACTTC
>NA|NA|TRBJ2-2|TRBV29-1|14
CSVGARDWAGELFF
TGCAGCGTGGGGGCCCGGGATTGGGCCGGGGAGCTGTTTTTT
>NA|NA|TRBJ1-2|TRBV6-1|14
CASSEARGRYGYTF
TGTGCCAGCAGTGAAGCCAGGGGACGATATGGCTACACCTTC
>NA|NA|TRBJ1-1|TRBV7-9|15
CASSLAAGFNTEAFF
TGTGCCAGCAGCTTAGCGGCGGGTTTCAACACTGAAGCTTTCTTT
>few|NA|TRBJ2-2|TRBV5-5|15
CASSLGQGWLGELFF
TGTGCCAGCAGCTTGGGTCAAGGGTGGCTGGGGGAGCTGTTTTTT
>few|TRBD1|TRBJ1-6|TRBV5-6|16
CASSYRQGDVGSPLHF
TGTGCCAGCAGCTATCGACAGGGGGATGTGGGATCACCCCTCCACTTT
>NA|NA|TRBJ1-1|TRBV6-5|14
CASSYFGKNTEAFF
TGTGCCAGCAGTTACTTTGGGAAGAACACTGAAGCTTTCTTT
>NA|NA|TRBJ1-4|TRBV19|15
CASSIPRGRGEKLFF
TGTGCCAGTAGTATACCCCGGGGGCGGGGAGAAAAACTGTTTTTT
>NA|NA|TRBJ1-6|TRBV28|14
CASSPRTDNSPLHF
TGTGCCAGCAGCCCTAGGACAGATAATTCACCCCTCCACTTT
>NA|TRBD1|TRBJ2-7|TRBV5-1|15
CASSLGPGTEYEQYF
TGCGCCAGCAGCTTGGGGCCCGGGACAGAGTACGAGCAGTACTTC
>NA|NA|TRBJ1-2|TRBV19|14
CASSIGRQVYGYTF
TGTGCCAGTAGTATCGGTCGACAGGTCTATGGCTACACCTTC
>NA|NA|TRBJ2-7|TRBV21-1|14
CAREGQGATSEQYF
TGTGCCAGAGAGGGACAGGGGGCAACGTCCGAGCAGTACTTC
>once|NA|TRBJ1-4|TRBV28|15
CASSIKGEFNEKLFF
TGTGCCAGCAGCATAAAGGGGGAGTTCAATGAAAAACTGTTTTTT
>NA|NA|TRBJ2-5|TRBV6-2/TRBV6-3|12
CASSFYQETQYF
TGTGCCAGCAGTTTCTACCAAGAGACCCAGTACTTC
>NA|TRBD1|TRBJ2-3|TRBV7-2|15
CASSLTGGRTDTQYF
TGTGCCAGCAGCTTAACAGGGGGCCGCACAGATACGCAGTATTTT
>NA|TRBD1|TRBJ1-3|TRBV18|18
CASSPSTTDRASGNTIYF
TGTGCCAGCTCACCGTCCACAACTGACAGGGCCTCTGGAAACACCATATATTTT
>NA|NA|TRBJ2-3|TRBV10-3|14
CAISGLGGTDTQYF
TGTGCCATCAGTGGCTTAGGGGGCACAGATACGCAGTATTTT
>NA|NA|TRBJ1-2|TRBV5-3|13
CARSLVVGIGYTF
TGTGCCAGAAGCTTGGTGGTAGGGATCGGCTACACCTTC
>NA|TRBD2|TRBJ2-1|TRBV2|15
CASSDLAGSRDEQFF
TGTGCCAGCAGTGACCTAGCGGGCTCTCGGGATGAGCAGTTCTTC
>NA|NA|TRBJ2-5|TRBV27|16
CASSFISGLGKETQYF
TGTGCCAGCAGTTTTATTTCGGGTTTGGGAAAAGAGACCCAGTACTTC
>NA|TRBD1|TRBJ1-4|TRBV5-4|15
CASSLEGQKNEKLFF
TGTGCCAGCAGCTTGGAGGGACAGAAAAATGAAAAACTGTTTTTT
>NA|TRBD1|TRBJ2-1|TRBV6-6|12
CASTDRDNEQFF
TGTGCCAGCACTGACAGGGACAATGAGCAGTTCTTC
>NA|NA|TRBJ2-7|TRBV6-2/TRBV6-3|11
CASSWNYEQYF
TGTGCCAGCAGTTGGAACTACGAGCAGTACTTC
>NA|NA|TRBJ2-5|TRBV18|14
CASSPRGVEETQYF
TGTGCCAGCTCCCCACGCGGGGTTGAGGAGACCCAGTACTTC
>few|TRBD2|TRBJ2-7|TRBV28|13
CASSSAGANEQYF
TGTGCCAGCAGTTCAGCGGGAGCGAACGAGCAGTACTTC
>NA|NA|TRBJ2-7|TRBV21-1|16
CASSVLSGQGTYEQYF
TGTGCCAGCAGCGTCCTTTCGGGACAGGGAACCTACGAGCAGTACTTC
>NA|NA|TRBJ1-2|TRBV9|14
CASSPNPTLSGYTF
TGTGCCAGCAGCCCTAATCCGACCCTAAGTGGCTACACCTTC
>NA|NA|TRBJ1-2|TRBV2|15
CASSGEVGQIYGYTF
TGTGCCAGCAGCGGGGAGGTAGGACAGATCTATGGCTACACCTTC
>NA|NA|TRBJ1-2|TRBV27|15
CASSFGWQGTNGYTF
TGTGCCAGCAGTTTCGGTTGGCAGGGGACCAATGGCTACACCTTC
>NA|NA|TRBJ1-1|TRBV5-1|13
CASGGARRTEAFF
TGCGCCAGCGGAGGGGCGAGGCGCACTGAAGCTTTCTTT
>NA|TRBD1|TRBJ1-4|TRBV5-1|16
CASSLPSGTENEKLFF
TGCGCCAGCAGCTTGCCATCCGGGACAGAGAATGAAAAACTGTTTTTT
>NA|NA|TRBJ1-2|TRBV2|19
CASSEARATVYAANYGYTF
TGTGCCAGCAGTGAAGCGCGGGCCACAGTCTACGCAGCTAACTATGGCTACACCTTC
>NA|NA|TRBJ1-1|TRBV20-1|11
CSVGGNTEAFF
TGCAGTGTGGGCGGGAACACTGAAGCTTTCTTT
>NA|NA|TRBJ2-7|TRBV25-1|14
CASSEVPGSYEQYF
TGTGCCAGCAGTGAAGTACCGGGGTCCTACGAGCAGTACTTC
>few|NA|TRBJ1-6|TRBV12-5|15
CASGLVRAHNSPLHF
TGTGCTAGTGGTTTGGTCCGGGCGCATAATTCACCCCTCCACTTT
>NA|NA|TRBJ2-7|TRBV7-3|16
CASSNSTAGPHGEQYF
TGTGCCAGCAGCAACTCAACAGCCGGGCCCCATGGCGAGCAGTACTTC